These 3 T cell receptor beta chains originate from one sample sequenced in a study of T cells after yellow fever vaccination. A single record per CDR3 protein comes from TCRdb applying MiXCR to the 5' RACE reads. Of hundreds of thousands of distinct CDR3 sequences in the sample, approximately 13% were seen once. Material: PBMCs, obtained on the day of the yellow fever booster vaccination. These receptor sequences come from a man aged 25 to 40 who received the YFV17D yellow fever vaccine.

CDR3 nucleotide sequence: TGTGCCAGCACTGTACTGGGGGGTAGGGACCCCAGAACCGGGGAGCTGTTTTTT. It yields the protein CASTVLGGRDPRTGELFF. The rearrangement uses TRBV6-5 and TRBJ2-2; TRBD2 is a possible D gene (6 bases). CDR3 size: 18 residues. CDR1 MNHEY and CDR2 SVGAGI come from the germline V gene. Trimming removed 7 bases from V and 5 bases from J, with 26 bases in between.

This clonotype turned up a few times. The rearrangement uses TRBV5-1 and TRBJ2-2; D gene uncertain. V was clipped by 4 bases and J by 3 bases, with 13 bases between them. Germline V gene data show CDR1 as SGHRS and CDR2 as YFSETQ. The CDR3 covers 15 residues. CDR3 sequence (DNA): TGCGCCAGCAGCCCGGAGTCAGGATACACCGGGGAGCTGTTTTTT. Translating gives CASSPESGYTGELFF.

This clonotype turned up a few times. V is TRBV18 and J is TRBJ2-4, with unresolved D. Germline V gene data show CDR1 as KGHSH and CDR2 as LQKENI. The V gene lost 1 base and the J gene lost 8 bases, with 12 bases spanning the gap. The CDR3 spans 14 residues. CDR3 protein: CASSPQGTEDIQYF. CDR3 nucleotides: TGTGCCAGCTCACCACAGGGTACGGAAGACATTCAGTACTTC. The whole variable domain, filled in from reference TRBV18 and TRBJ2-4, reads NAGVMQNPRHLVRRRGQEARLRCSPMKGHSHVYWYRQLPEEGLKFMVYLQKENIIDESGMPKERFSAEFPKEGPSILRIQQVVRGDSAAYFCASSPQGTEDIQYFGAGTRLSVL.